The present T cell receptor (beta chain) was sequenced within a study of shared clonotypes between healthy human individuals. Deep-level running was used for the assay. Sequencing used immunoSEQ multiplex PCR; TCRdb keeps in-frame clones, though not all of them. Altogether some 2 million clones are present, 85% to 95% being singletons, with the ten largest covering roughly 0.13%. Trimming shortened V by 0 bases and J by 3 bases, and 9 bases separated the two germline ends. Germline loops: CDR1 SGHAT, CDR2 FQNNGV. There are 15 residues in the CDR3. Study-wide results and limits: Generally, estimated richness proved larger in naive subsets than it did in memory subsets.

Regarding this clone: The antigen is not known.

Sequences were obtained from naive CD4+ T cells sorted from blood. Specified subset: CD45RA+ positively selected. The sequence was collected from a man aged 18 to 29 in good health. The rearrangement uses TRBV11-2 and TRBJ2-1; no reliable D call. DNA for the CDR3: TGTGCCAGCAGCTTAGAACGATTACTCTACAATGAGCAGTTCTTC. It encodes CASSLERLLYNEQFF. Together with reference TRBV11-2 and TRBJ2-1, the CDR3 gives the full variable domain: EAGVAQSPRYKIIEKRQSVAFWCNPISGHATLYWYQQILGQGPKLLIQFQNNGVVDDSQLPKDRFSAERLKGVDSTLKIQPAKLEDSAVYLCASSLERLLYNEQFFGPGTRLTVL.